This T cell receptor beta chain was recorded in a study of human T cells and chemical hapten exposure. About the study: Among samples, TCR yields varied mainly because of small differences in pooled library volume. Study conclusions and caveats: TCRs above 1 in 1000 frequency stayed constant with DPC sensitization.

Total RNA was extracted from unfractionated whole blood. The study used a library that attached unique molecular identifiers to individual cDNA molecules. Per the original data handling: Sampled TCR counts reached a median of roughly 100,000 per sample, with values ranging from roughly 23,224 to 690,600. TCRdb fed the reads into MiXCR, producing one record per CDR3 protein. The V and J calls and clone size come from TCRdb's table, not from the authors' own analysis. The sample consists of about 120,000 distinct CDR3 sequences, over 7% of them appearing once. This clonotype has just a few counts. Its antigen is currently unknown. The length of the CDR3 is 16 residues. Germline CDR1 and CDR2: SGHNT and YYREEE (reference sequence). The V end was cut by 4 bases, the J end by 1 base, with 17 bases between.

Sequenced input: whole blood. This chain uses TRBV5-4 with TRBJ2-5; D is ambiguous. This sequence originates from a human donor in good health. Some clones in this sample may be carry-over from other donors' samples. CDR3 residues: CASSPTTRASQETQYF. CDR3 DNA: TGTGCCAGCAGCCCAACGACCCGGGCCTCCCAAGAGACCCAGTACTTC. The complete variable domain, with remaining parts taken from reference TRBV5-4 and TRBJ2-5, reads ETGVTQSPTHLIKTRGQQVTLRCSSQSGHNTVSWYQQALGQGPQFIFQYYREEENGRGNFPPRFSGLQFPNYSSELNVNALELDDSALYLCASSPTTRASQETQYFGPGTRLLVL.